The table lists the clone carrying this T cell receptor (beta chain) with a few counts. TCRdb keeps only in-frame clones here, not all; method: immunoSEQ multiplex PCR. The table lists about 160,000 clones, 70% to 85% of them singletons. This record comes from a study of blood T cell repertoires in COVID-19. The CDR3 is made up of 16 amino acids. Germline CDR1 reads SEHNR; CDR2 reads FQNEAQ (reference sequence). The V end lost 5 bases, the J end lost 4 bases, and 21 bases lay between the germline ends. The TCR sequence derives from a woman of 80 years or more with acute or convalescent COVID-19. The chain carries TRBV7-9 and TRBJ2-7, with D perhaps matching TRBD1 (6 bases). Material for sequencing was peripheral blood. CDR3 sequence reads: CASSNTGSFRPYEQYF. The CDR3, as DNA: TGTGCCAGCAGCAATACAGGGTCTTTTCGCCCTTACGAGCAGTACTTC.